The clone carrying this TCR beta chain was detected many times. Its target is unknown. The data are from a study of T cells in Graves' hyperthyroidism and ophthalmopathy. The wider study: Prior to any treatment, at the point of initial diagnosis, peripheral blood was collected. Study findings and constraints: Progression to ophthalmopathy was predicted a median of roughly 6.5 months early.

Amplified regions were TCR beta CDR3 sequences from RNA transcripts. HTBI primers were used for first-round RT-PCR of the TCR CDR3. TCRdb re-derived calls from the multiplex PCR reads in MiXCR, one entry per CDR3 protein. The sample records more than 350,000 distinct CDR3 sequences, roughly a sixth being singletons. Orbital computed tomography, thyroid ultrasound, serum thyroxine and TRAb, and clinical symptoms together informed the diagnoses. Sample collection date corresponds to first hyperthyroidism diagnosis, prior to any ophthalmopathy symptoms. This sequence originates from a woman aged 30 to 39 with Graves' hyperthyroidism that later progressed to Graves' ophthalmopathy. The material sequenced was blood.

CDR3 sequence: CASSPGGSTDTQYF. CDR3 DNA: TGTGCCAGCTCACCGGGGGGATCCACAGATACGCAGTATTTT. The rearrangement links TRBV18 to TRBJ2-3; possibly TRBD2 for D (6 bases). The CDR3 sequence is 14 residues long. Germline lookup yields CDR1 KGHSH and CDR2 LQKENI. V was shortened by 3 bases and J by 2 bases, with 9 bases between the two germline ends.